This T cell receptor (beta chain) was recovered during a study of cytomegalovirus exposure and HLA in healthy donors. Study-wide points: Across donors, sequencing depth was assumed by presence/absence analyses to be roughly uniform. V- and J-gene trimming in TCR beta was tied to a missense DCLRE1C variant by an analysis performed later.

A multiplex PCR was run with 60 Vbeta primers and 13 Jbeta primers. Clones were read by immunoSEQ multiplex PCR, and TCRdb kept only the in-frame ones, dropping some. The sample contains about 93,000 clones, about 82% of which appear only once. The CDR3 runs to 16 residues. The J segment lost 2 bases and the V segment lost 0 bases, leaving 1 base of the junction unmatched. From germline, CDR1 is SGHRS and CDR2 YFSETQ. Comments on this clone: What it binds is not known.

This clonotype was sampled from a man younger than 45 in good health and CMV-seronegative. The rearrangement links TRBV5-1 to TRBJ2-2, with TRBD1 identical over 10 bases. Source material: PBMCs. CDR3: CASSLGQGANTGELFF. The DNA of the CDR3 is TGCGCCAGCAGCTTGGGACAGGGGGCAAACACCGGGGAGCTGTTTTTT.